This is a list of T cell receptor beta chains from one sample in a study of T cells expressing NK-cell markers. TCRdb reprocessed the 5' RACE reads; each CDR3 protein has one entry and no DNA is given. The sample includes about 160,000 distinct CDR3 sequences. Sequenced material: blood T cells: a sorted CD56 or NKG2C T cell subset, CD4+ or CD8+ T cells, or bulk PBMC T cells (not recorded which). Source of these receptors: a woman between 18 and 69 years old in good health. The CDR3 runs from the conserved cysteine through the conserved F or W. Fields, in order: V gene, J gene, CDR3 protein.

V: TRBV3-1
J: TRBJ2-3
CDR3: CASSSWTNPTDTQYF

V: TRBV10-3
J: TRBJ2-3
CDR3: CAISDSLALADTQYF

V: TRBV20-1
J: TRBJ2-3
CDR3: CSALTTSFGDTQYF

V: TRBV12-3/TRBV12-4
J: TRBJ1-5
CDR3: CASSLKPHSNQPQHF

V: TRBV2
J: TRBJ1-5
CDR3: CASTGRFGNQPQHF

V: TRBV2
J: TRBJ2-1
CDR3: CASSAGQGDYNEQFF

V: TRBV4-1
J: TRBJ2-1
CDR3: CASSRERGTYNEQFF

V: TRBV24-1
J: TRBJ2-5
CDR3: CATSDHMTSGLGGETQYF

V: TRBV12-3/TRBV12-4
J: TRBJ2-6
CDR3: CASSPPRGPSSGANVLTF

V: TRBV5-1
J: TRBJ1-1
CDR3: CASSLGGNTEAFF

V: TRBV5-1
J: TRBJ1-2
CDR3: CASRPPGQGYGYTF

V: TRBV2
J: TRBJ2-3
CDR3: CASSEQDTDTQYF

V: TRBV29-1
J: TRBJ2-5
CDR3: CSVDEGTGETQYF

V: TRBV7-2
J: TRBJ1-2
CDR3: CASNRGVGFDGYTF

V: TRBV27
J: TRBJ2-5
CDR3: CASSEDSRGTQYF

V: TRBV5-1
J: TRBJ2-1
CDR3: CASSSRRGSGGYNEQFF

V: TRBV29-1
J: TRBJ2-3
CDR3: CSVGGGQGRTDTQYF

V: TRBV6-5
J: TRBJ2-5
CDR3: CASSWDSRHQETQYF

V: TRBV27
J: TRBJ2-3
CDR3: CASSPWTATDTQYF

V: TRBV7-6
J: TRBJ1-5
CDR3: CASSPSYDSNQPQHF

V: TRBV7-9
J: TRBJ1-4
CDR3: CASSLLEEGVEKLFF

V: TRBV11-2
J: TRBJ2-3
CDR3: CASSPSGLAGGFGTDTQYF

V: TRBV4-2
J: TRBJ2-2
CDR3: CASSHFQTAEGTGELFF

V: TRBV5-1
J: TRBJ2-7
CDR3: CASSLPPGEQYF

V: TRBV20-1
J: TRBJ1-4
CDR3: CSARGKNEKLFF

V: TRBV10-3
J: TRBJ2-7
CDR3: CAISEGIRLGLTYEQYF

V: TRBV7-3
J: TRBJ2-4
CDR3: CASSPYPAFEENIQYF

V: TRBV5-1
J: TRBJ1-2
CDR3: CASSSGTGAYGYTF

V: TRBV20-1
J: TRBJ2-1
CDR3: CSATGRSAEQFF

V: TRBV7-9
J: TRBJ2-2
CDR3: CASSSLAGGTTGELFF

V: TRBV5-1
J: TRBJ2-5
CDR3: CASSLEPAGGKETQYF

V: TRBV5-1
J: TRBJ2-7
CDR3: CASSPDSVYEQYF

V: TRBV5-1
J: TRBJ2-5
CDR3: CASTALGGGNQETQYF

V: TRBV5-1
J: TRBJ1-3
CDR3: CASSLGVVSGNTIYF

V: TRBV5-1
J: TRBJ2-5
CDR3: CASSLGVPQMGETQYF

V: TRBV5-5
J: TRBJ2-7
CDR3: CASSSTGGESYEQYF

V: TRBV29-1
J: TRBJ2-6
CDR3: CSVEAGSGANVLTF

V: TRBV20-1
J: TRBJ1-4
CDR3: CSASHISQGNEKLFF

V: TRBV24-1
J: TRBJ1-2
CDR3: CATSDRTGAVYGYTF

V: TRBV12-3/TRBV12-4
J: TRBJ2-4
CDR3: CASSLRGVAKNIQYF

V: TRBV9
J: TRBJ2-1
CDR3: CASRKGGGGGGEQFF

V: TRBV13
J: TRBJ2-1
CDR3: CASSSRGISSYNEQFF

V: TRBV5-1
J: TRBJ1-3
CDR3: CASSLLGFTGNTIYF

V: TRBV5-1
J: TRBJ2-3
CDR3: CASSLWGSGTQYF

V: TRBV19
J: TRBJ2-1
CDR3: CASSIARLDNEQFF

V: TRBV29-1
J: TRBJ2-1
CDR3: CSVGWRAYNEQFF

V: TRBV5-1
J: TRBJ2-3
CDR3: CASSLFSGTDTQYF

V: TRBV14
J: TRBJ2-7
CDR3: CASSQVSVPQKYF

V: TRBV28
J: TRBJ1-2
CDR3: CASSSTDRGLMNYGYTF

V: TRBV9
J: TRBJ1-2
CDR3: CASSERYQGASGYTF